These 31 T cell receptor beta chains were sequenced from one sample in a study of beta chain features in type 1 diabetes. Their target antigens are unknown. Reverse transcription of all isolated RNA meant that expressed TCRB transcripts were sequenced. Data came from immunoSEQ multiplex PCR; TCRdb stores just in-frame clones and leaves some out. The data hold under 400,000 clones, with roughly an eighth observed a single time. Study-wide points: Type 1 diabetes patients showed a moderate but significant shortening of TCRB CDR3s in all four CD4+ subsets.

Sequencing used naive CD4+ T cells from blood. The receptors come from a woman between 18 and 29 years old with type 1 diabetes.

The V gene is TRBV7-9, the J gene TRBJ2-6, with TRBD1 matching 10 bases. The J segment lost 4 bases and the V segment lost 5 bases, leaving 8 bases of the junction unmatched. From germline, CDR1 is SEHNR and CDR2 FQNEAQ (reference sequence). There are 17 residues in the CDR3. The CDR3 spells CASSVRDRGAGANVLTF. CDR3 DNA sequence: TGTGCCAGCAGCGTTAGGGACAGGGGCGCAGGGGCCAACGTCCTGACTTTC.

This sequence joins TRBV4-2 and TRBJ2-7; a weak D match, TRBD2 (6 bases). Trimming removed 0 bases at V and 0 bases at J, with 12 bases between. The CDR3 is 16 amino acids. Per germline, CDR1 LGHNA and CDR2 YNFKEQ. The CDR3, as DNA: TGTGCCAGCAGCCAAGATGACGGGGGACGCTCCTACGAGCAGTACTTC. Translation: CASSQDDGGRSYEQYF.

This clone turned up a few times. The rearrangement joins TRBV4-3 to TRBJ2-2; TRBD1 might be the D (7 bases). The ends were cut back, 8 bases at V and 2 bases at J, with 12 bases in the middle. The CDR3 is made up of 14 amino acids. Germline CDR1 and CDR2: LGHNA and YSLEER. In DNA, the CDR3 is TGCGCCAGCCGCGGGACAGTTAACACCGGGGAGCTGTTTTTT. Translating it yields CASRGTVNTGELFF.

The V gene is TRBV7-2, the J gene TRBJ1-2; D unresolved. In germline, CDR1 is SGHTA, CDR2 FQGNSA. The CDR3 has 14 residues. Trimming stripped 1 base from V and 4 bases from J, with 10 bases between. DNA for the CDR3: TGTGCCAGCAGCTTAGATGGCAGCGCCTATGGCTACACCTTC. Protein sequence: CASSLDGSAYGYTF.

The CDR3 sequence: CALGQPEKLFF. The CDR3 bases are TGTGCCTTGGGACAGCCGGAAAAACTGTTTTTT. The chain recombines TRBV30 with TRBJ1-4; 7 bases match TRBD1. This CDR3 is built from 11 residues. With 7 bases clipped from V and 8 bases from J, the junction kept 4 bases outside the gene matches. The germline CDR1 and CDR2 sequences are GTSNPN and SVGIG (reference sequence). Variable domain in full (rest from reference TRBV30 and TRBJ1-4): SQTIHQWPATLVQPVGSPLSLECTVEGTSNPNLYWYRQAAGRGLQLLFYSVGIGQISSEVPQNLSASRPQDRQFILSSKKLLLSDSGFYLCALGQPEKLFFGSGTQLSVL.

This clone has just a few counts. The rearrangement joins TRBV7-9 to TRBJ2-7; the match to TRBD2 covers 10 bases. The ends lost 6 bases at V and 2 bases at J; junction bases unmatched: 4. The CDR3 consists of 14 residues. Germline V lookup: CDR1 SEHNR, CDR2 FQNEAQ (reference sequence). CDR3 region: CASSLLAGPYEQYF. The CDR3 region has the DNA TGTGCCAGCAGTTTACTAGCGGGGCCCTACGAGCAGTACTTC.

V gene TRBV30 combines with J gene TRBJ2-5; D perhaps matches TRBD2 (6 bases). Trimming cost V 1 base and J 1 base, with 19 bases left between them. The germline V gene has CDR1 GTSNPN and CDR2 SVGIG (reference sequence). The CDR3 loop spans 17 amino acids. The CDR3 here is CAWSAWGLAFGQETQYF. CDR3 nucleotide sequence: TGTGCCTGGAGTGCATGGGGTCTAGCGTTCGGCCAAGAGACCCAGTACTTC. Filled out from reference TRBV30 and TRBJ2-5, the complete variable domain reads SQTIHQWPATLVQPVGSPLSLECTVEGTSNPNLYWYRQAAGRGLQLLFYSVGIGQISSEVPQNLSASRPQDRQFILSSKKLLLSDSGFYLCAWSAWGLAFGQETQYFGPGTRLLVL.

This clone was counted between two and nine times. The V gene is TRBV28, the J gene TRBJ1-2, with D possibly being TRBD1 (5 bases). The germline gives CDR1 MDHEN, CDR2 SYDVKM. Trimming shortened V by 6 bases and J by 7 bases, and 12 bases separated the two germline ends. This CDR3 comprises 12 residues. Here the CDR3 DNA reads TGTGCCAGCAGCCTCAGACAGTTTGGCTACACCTTC. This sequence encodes CASSLRQFGYTF.

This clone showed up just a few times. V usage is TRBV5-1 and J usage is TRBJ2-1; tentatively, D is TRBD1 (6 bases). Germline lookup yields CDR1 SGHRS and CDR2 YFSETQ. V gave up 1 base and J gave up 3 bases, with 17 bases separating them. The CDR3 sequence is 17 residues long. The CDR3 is CASSLLVKTGDYNEQFF. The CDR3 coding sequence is TGCGCCAGCAGCTTGCTCGTAAAGACAGGAGACTACAATGAGCAGTTCTTC.

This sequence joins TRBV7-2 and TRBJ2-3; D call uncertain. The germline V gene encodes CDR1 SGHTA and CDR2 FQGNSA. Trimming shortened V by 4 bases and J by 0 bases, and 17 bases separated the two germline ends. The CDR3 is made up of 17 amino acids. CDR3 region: CASSSTPRSTSTDTQYF. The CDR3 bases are TGTGCCAGCAGCTCCACCCCCCGGAGCACTAGCACAGATACGCAGTATTTT. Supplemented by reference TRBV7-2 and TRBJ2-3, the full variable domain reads GAGVSQSPSNKVTEKGKDVELRCDPISGHTALYWYRQSLGQGLEFLIYFQGNSAPDKSGLPSDRFSAERTGGSVSTLTIQRTQQEDSAVYLCASSSTPRSTSTDTQYFGPGTRLTVL.

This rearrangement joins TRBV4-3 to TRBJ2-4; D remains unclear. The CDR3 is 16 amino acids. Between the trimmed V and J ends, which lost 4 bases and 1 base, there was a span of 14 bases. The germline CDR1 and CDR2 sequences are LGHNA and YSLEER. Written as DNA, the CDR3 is TGCGCCAGCAGCCCCCAGTTAAACCTGGCCAAAAACATTCAGTACTTC. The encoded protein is CASSPQLNLAKNIQYF.

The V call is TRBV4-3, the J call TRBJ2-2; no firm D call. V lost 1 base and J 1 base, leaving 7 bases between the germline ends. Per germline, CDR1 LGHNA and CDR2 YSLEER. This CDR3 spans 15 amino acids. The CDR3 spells CASSQVRGNTGELFF. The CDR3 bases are TGCGCCAGCAGCCAAGTAAGAGGGAACACCGGGGAGCTGTTTTTT.

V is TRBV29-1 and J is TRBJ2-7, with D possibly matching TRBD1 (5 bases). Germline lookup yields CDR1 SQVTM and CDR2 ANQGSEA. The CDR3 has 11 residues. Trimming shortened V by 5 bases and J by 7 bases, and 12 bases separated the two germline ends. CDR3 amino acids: CSVRSGLEQYF. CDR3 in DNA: TGCAGCGTTCGGTCAGGGTTGGAGCAGTACTTC.

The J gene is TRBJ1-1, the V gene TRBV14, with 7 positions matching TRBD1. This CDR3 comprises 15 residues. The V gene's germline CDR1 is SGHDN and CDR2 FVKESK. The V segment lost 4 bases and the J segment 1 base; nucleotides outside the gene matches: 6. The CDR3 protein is CASSRPGTANTEAFF. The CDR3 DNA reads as TGTGCCAGCAGCCGCCCCGGGACAGCGAACACTGAAGCTTTCTTT.

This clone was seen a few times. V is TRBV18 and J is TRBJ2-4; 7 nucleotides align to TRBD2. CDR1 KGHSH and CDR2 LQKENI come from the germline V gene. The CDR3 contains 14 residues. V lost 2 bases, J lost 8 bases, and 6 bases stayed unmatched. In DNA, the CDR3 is TGTGCCAGCTCACCATGGGAGCGGGATGACATTCAGTACTTC. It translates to CASSPWERDDIQYF.

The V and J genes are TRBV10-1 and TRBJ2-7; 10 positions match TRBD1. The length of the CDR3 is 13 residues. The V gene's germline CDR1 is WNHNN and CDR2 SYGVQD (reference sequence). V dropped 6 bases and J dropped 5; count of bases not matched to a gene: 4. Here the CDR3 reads CASSYGQGDEQYF. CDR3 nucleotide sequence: TGCGCCAGCAGCTACGGACAGGGGGACGAGCAGTACTTC.

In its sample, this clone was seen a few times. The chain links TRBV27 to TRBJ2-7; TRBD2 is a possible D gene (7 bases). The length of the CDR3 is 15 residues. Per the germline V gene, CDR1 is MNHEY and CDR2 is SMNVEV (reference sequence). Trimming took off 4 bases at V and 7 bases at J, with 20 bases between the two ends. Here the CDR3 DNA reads TGTGCCAGCAGTTCACAGGGAGGGGACCCTAATGAGCAGTACTTC. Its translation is CASSSQGGDPNEQYF.

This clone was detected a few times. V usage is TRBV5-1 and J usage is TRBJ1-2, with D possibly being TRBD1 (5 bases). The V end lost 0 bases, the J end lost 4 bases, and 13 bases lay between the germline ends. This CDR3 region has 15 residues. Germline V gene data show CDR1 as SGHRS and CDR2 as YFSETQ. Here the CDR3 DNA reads TGCGCCAGCAGCTTGGAAGGGGTTTGGTCCTATGGCTACACCTTC. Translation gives CASSLEGVWSYGYTF.

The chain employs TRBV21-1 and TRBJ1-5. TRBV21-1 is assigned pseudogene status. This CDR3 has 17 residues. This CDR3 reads CASSPPTTPGSNQPQHF. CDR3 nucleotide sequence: TGTGCCAGCAGCCCCCCAACGACACCGGGAAGCAATCAGCCCCAGCATTTT.

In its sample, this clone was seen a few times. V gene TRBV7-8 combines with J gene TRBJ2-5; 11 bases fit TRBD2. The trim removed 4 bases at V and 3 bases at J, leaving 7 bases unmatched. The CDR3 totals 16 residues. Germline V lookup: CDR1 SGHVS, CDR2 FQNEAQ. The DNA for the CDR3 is TGTGCCAGCAGCTCCTATAGCGGGGGGGGCGAAGAGACCCAGTACTTC. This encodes CASSSYSGGGEETQYF.

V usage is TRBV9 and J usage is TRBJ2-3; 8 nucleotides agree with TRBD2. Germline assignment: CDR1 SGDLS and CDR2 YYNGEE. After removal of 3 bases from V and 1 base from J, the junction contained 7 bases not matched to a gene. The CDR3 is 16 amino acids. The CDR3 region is CASSAVAGRRTDTQYF. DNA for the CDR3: TGTGCCAGCAGCGCAGTAGCGGGGAGACGCACAGATACGCAGTATTTT. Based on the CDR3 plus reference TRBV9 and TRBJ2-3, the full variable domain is DSGVTQTPKHLITATGQRVTLRCSPRSGDLSVYWYQQSLDQGLQFLIQYYNGEERAKGNILERFSAQQFPDLHSELNLSSLELGDSALYFCASSAVAGRRTDTQYFGPGTRLTVL.

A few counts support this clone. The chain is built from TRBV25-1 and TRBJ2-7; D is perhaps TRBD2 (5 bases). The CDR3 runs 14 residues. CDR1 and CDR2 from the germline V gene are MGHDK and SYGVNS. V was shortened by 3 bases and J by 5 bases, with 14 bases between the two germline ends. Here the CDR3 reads CASSDERRLNEQYF. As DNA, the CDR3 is TGTGCCAGCAGTGACGAGCGGCGCCTCAACGAGCAGTACTTC.

The CDR3 coding sequence is TGTGCCAGCAGCGTAAGTCCAGCTAGCGGCCTATCTAAGTCCTACGAGCAGTACTTC. It encodes CASSVSPASGLSKSYEQYF. This chain uses TRBV9 with TRBJ2-7; TRBD2 agrees at 7 bases. Germline trimming cut 1 base from V and 1 base from J; bases unmatched to any gene: 17. This CDR3 is built from 19 residues. The V gene's germline CDR1 is SGDLS and CDR2 YYNGEE.

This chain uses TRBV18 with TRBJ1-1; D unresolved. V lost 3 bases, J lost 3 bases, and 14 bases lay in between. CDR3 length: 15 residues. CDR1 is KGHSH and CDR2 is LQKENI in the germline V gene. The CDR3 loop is CASSPLESLDTEAFF. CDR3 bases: TGTGCCAGCTCACCTCTCGAATCGTTAGACACTGAAGCTTTCTTT.

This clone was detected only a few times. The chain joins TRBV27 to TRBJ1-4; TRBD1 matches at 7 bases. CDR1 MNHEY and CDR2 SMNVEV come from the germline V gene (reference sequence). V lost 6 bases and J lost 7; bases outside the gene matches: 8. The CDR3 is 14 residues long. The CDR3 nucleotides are TGTGCCAGCAGGTCCGAGGGGGCGGGTGAAAAACTGTTTTTT. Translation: CASRSEGAGEKLFF.

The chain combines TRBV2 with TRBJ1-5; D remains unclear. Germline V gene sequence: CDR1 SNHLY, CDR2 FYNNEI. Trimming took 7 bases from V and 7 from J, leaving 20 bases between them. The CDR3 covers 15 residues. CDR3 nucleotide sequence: TGTGCCAGCACCCTGGAGTCCGGGATGGGCCAGCCCCAGCATTTT. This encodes CASTLESGMGQPQHF.

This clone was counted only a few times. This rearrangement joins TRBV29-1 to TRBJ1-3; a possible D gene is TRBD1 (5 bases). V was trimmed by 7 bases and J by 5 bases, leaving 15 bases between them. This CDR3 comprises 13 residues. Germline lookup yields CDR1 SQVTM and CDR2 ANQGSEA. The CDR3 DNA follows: TGCAGCGCCATCCGGGACTCCAGAAACACCATATATTTT. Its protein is CSAIRDSRNTIYF.

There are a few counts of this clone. As DNA, the CDR3 is TGTGCCAGCAGTTTCTCAGATACGCAGTATTTT. This sequence encodes CASSFSDTQYF. This chain uses TRBV25-1 with TRBJ2-3; D gene uncertain. CDR3 length: 11 residues. V was pared by 5 bases and J by 4 bases, with 4 bases between. The germline V gene encodes CDR1 MGHDK and CDR2 SYGVNS.

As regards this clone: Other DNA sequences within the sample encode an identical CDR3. This CDR3 reads CSASSGYEQYF. The CDR3 coding sequence is TGCAGTGCTAGTTCAGGCTACGAGCAGTACTTC. This chain uses TRBV20-1 with TRBJ2-7; D unresolved. Per the germline V gene, CDR1 is DFQATT and CDR2 is SNEGSKA (reference sequence). The CDR3 sequence is 11 residues long. The ends were cut back, 3 bases at V and 3 bases at J, with 6 bases in the middle.

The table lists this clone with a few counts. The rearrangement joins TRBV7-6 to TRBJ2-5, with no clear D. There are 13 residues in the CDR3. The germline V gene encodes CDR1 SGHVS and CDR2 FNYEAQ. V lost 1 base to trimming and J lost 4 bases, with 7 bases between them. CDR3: CASSLGWAETQYF. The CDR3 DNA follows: TGTGCCAGCAGCTTAGGCTGGGCAGAGACCCAGTACTTC.

CDR3 DNA: TGTGCCTGGAGTACGGGGTCCTACGAGCAGTACTTC. It specifies CAWSTGSYEQYF. The chain carries TRBV30 and TRBJ2-7; possibly TRBD2 for D (5 bases). Germline loops: CDR1 GTSNPN, CDR2 SVGIG (reference sequence). Deletions cut 2 bases from V and 1 base from J, with 6 bases between. This CDR3 region has 12 residues.